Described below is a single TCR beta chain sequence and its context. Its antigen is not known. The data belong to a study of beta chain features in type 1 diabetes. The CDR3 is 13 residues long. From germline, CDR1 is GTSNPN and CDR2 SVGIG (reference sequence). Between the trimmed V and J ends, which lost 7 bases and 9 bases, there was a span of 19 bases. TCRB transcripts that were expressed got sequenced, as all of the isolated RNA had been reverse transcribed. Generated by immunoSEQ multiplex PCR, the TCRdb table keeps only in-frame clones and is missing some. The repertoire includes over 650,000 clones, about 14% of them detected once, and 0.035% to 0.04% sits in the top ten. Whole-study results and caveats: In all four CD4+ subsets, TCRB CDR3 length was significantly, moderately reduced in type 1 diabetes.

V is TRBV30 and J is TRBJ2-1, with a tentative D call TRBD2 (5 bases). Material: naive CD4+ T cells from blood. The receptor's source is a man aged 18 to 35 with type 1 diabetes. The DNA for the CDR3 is TGTGCCTTGAGAGGGTCGGATTACGGTGAGCAGTTCTTC. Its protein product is CALRGSDYGEQFF.